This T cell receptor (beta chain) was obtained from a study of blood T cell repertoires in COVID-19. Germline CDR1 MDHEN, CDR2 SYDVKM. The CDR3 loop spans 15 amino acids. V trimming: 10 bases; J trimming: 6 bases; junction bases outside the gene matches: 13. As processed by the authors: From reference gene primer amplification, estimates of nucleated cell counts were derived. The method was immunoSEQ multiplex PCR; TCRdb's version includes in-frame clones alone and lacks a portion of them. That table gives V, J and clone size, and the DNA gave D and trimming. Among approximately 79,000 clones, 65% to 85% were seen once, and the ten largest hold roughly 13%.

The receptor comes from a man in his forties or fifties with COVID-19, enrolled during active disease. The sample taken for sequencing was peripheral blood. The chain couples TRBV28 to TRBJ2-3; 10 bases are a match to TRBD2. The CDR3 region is CATSASSGSGDTQYF. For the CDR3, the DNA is TGTGCCACCTCGGCCTCTAGCGGGAGCGGGGATACGCAGTATTTT.